This T cell receptor (beta chain) emerged from a study of vaccination and CD4 T cells after COVID-19. At the level of the study: Investigators drew the post-COVID samples a median around 93 days after diagnosis, with a range of 35 to 161. The control cultures got either a CEFX pool, an HIV-1 Nef pool, or no peptide at all.

Remarks on this clonotype: The antigen is not known.

V lost 5 bases, J lost 7 bases, and 17 bases lay in between. Germline V gene data show CDR1 as SGHAT and CDR2 as FQNNGV. The CDR3 totals 14 residues. Sequencing of DNA taken from cultured CD4+ T cells relied on the Oncomine TCR Beta short-read assay. TCRdb re-analysed the PCR reads in MiXCR, keeping a single row per CDR3 protein. The table has some 12,000 distinct CDR3 sequences, 55% to 60% seen once. As for treatment: roughly 10-day PBMC culture with coronavirus spike peptide pools or control peptides (ViraFEST assay). The chain recombines TRBV11-2 with TRBJ1-1, with TRBD1 as a possible D gene (6 bases). This sequence was found in a human donor who had recovered from COVID-19. The sequenced sample was CD4+ T cells from blood, cultured in vitro. CDR3 residues: CASSPNTGYREAFF. The DNA of the CDR3 is TGTGCCAGCAGCCCGAATACAGGGTATCGTGAAGCTTTCTTT.